A single sample is the source of the 10 T cell receptor beta chains below, sequenced in a study of blood T cell repertoires in COVID-19. The repertoire was sequenced with immunoSEQ multiplex PCR; TCRdb's copy has only in-frame clones and lacks some. The profile shows more than 140,000 clones, roughly 88% of them singletons. The sequenced material came from peripheral blood. The source of these receptors is a woman aged 60 to 75 with acute or convalescent COVID-19.

Turning to this clone: A read error may produce the germline difference seen at one junction end. V usage is TRBV7-7 and J usage is TRBJ2-2; 7 nucleotides line up with TRBD1. There are 15 residues in the CDR3. The germline gives CDR1 SSHAT, CDR2 FNYEAQ (reference sequence). The CDR3 is CASSLGNRGSGELFF. The DNA of the CDR3 is TGTGCTAGCAGCTTAGGGAACAGGGGATCCGGGGAGCTGTTTTTT.

The chain joins TRBV28 to TRBJ1-2, with D tentatively TRBD1 (6 bases). The CDR3 extends over 14 amino acids. CDR1 is MDHEN, CDR2 SYDVKM, per germline. The ends were cut back, 1 base at V and 5 bases at J, with 11 bases in the middle. This CDR3 is CASSLLDTGYGYTF. CDR3 bases: TGTGCCAGCAGTTTATTAGACACAGGGTATGGCTACACCTTC.

This sequence joins TRBV7-3 and TRBJ1-6, with 7 bases that match TRBD1. Germline trimming cut 2 bases from V and 10 bases from J; bases unmatched to any gene: 5. The CDR3 consists of 14 residues. CDR1 and CDR2 from the germline V gene are SGHTA and FQGTGA. The CDR3 here is CASSLETGQSPLHF. CDR3 bases: TGTGCCAGCAGCTTAGAGACAGGGCAGTCACCCCTCCACTTT.

This chain uses TRBV5-1 with TRBJ2-3; maybe TRBD2 (6 bases). The germline CDR1 and CDR2 sequences are SGHRS and YFSETQ. The CDR3 has 17 residues. V was shortened by 0 bases and J by 0 bases, with 14 bases between the two germline ends. The CDR3 reads CASSLGGGVTSTDTQYF. The CDR3 coding sequence is TGCGCCAGCAGCTTGGGTGGCGGGGTCACTAGCACAGATACGCAGTATTTT.

This sequence joins TRBV5-6 and TRBJ2-1; D may be TRBD2 (6 bases). CDR1 and CDR2 from the germline V gene are SGHDT and YYEEEE. The CDR3 has 16 amino acids. The ends were cut back, 0 bases at V and 0 bases at J, with 10 bases in the middle. CDR3: CASSLEAGSSYNEQFF. In nucleotides, the CDR3 is TGTGCCAGCAGCTTGGAGGCGGGGAGCTCCTACAATGAGCAGTTCTTC. The whole variable domain, remainder taken from reference TRBV5-6 and TRBJ2-1, is DAGVTQSPTHLIKTRGQQVTLRCSPKSGHDTVSWYQQALGQGPQFIFQYYEEEERQRGNFPDRFSGHQFPNYSSELNVNALLLGDSALYLCASSLEAGSSYNEQFFGPGTRLTVL.

The chain uses TRBV18 and TRBJ1-2; tentatively, D is TRBD1 (5 bases). Deletions cut 8 bases from V and 8 bases from J, with 21 bases between. Germline CDR1 and CDR2: KGHSH and LQKENI. The CDR3 extends over 14 amino acids. CDR3 in amino acids: CASHYDLGAEGYTF. The CDR3 DNA reads TGTGCCAGCCACTACGATTTAGGGGCTGAGGGCTACACCTTC. Supplemented by reference TRBV18 and TRBJ1-2, the full variable domain reads NAGVMQNPRHLVRRRGQEARLRCSPMKGHSHVYWYRQLPEEGLKFMVYLQKENIIDESGMPKERFSAEFPKEGPSILRIQQVVRGDSAAYFCASHYDLGAEGYTFGSGTRLTVV.

The chain is built from TRBV7-9 and TRBJ1-6; the D is unclear. The V end was cut by 7 bases, the J end by 15 bases, with 19 bases between. CDR3 length equals 13 residues. Germline loops: CDR1 SEHNR, CDR2 FQNEAQ (reference sequence). The DNA of the CDR3 is TGTGCCAGCACCCTCACCGTATCGACTAACCTCCACTTT. Amino acid sequence: CASTLTVSTNLHF. The full variable domain, with the rest looked up from reference TRBV7-9 and TRBJ1-6, is DTGVSQNPRHKITKRGQNVTFRCDPISEHNRLYWYRQTLGQGPEFLTYFQNEAQLEKSRLLSDRFSAERPKGSFSTLEIQRTEQGDSAMYLCASTLTVSTNLHFGNGTRLTVT.

V and J are TRBV6-1 and TRBJ1-5; TRBD1 matches at 9 bases. The CDR3 is 16 amino acids. Germline lookup yields CDR1 MNHNS and CDR2 SASEGT. V was pared by 4 bases and J by 4 bases, with 8 bases of the junction left unmatched. CDR3 DNA sequence: TGTGCCAGCAGTGGAACAGGGGGCCGGGTTAATCAGCCCCAGCATTTT. It codes for CASSGTGGRVNQPQHF.

This chain joins TRBV24-1 and TRBJ1-4; 8 nucleotides line up with TRBD1. CDR1 is KGHDR and CDR2 is SFDVKD in the germline V gene. V gave up 3 bases and J gave up 6 bases; unmatched junction bases: 5. The CDR3 runs to 15 residues. CDR3 region: CATSDADREYEKLFF. CDR3 DNA: TGTGCCACCAGTGATGCGGACAGGGAATATGAAAAACTGTTTTTT.

The chain uses TRBV29-1 and TRBJ1-3; D is uncertain. The CDR3 contains 14 residues. CDR1 is SQVTM, CDR2 ANQGSEA, per germline. The V and J ends lost 1 base and 0 bases respectively, with 7 bases between them. CDR3 loop: CSVEGGFSGNTIYF. In DNA form, the CDR3 reads TGCAGCGTTGAAGGAGGTTTCTCTGGAAACACCATATATTTT. Full variable domain (remainder filled in from reference TRBV29-1 and TRBJ1-3): SAVISQKPSRDICQRGTSLTIQCQVDSQVTMMFWYRQQPGQSLTLIATANQGSEATYESGFVIDKFPISRPNLTFSTLTVSNMSPEDSSIYLCSVEGGFSGNTIYFGEGSWLTVV.